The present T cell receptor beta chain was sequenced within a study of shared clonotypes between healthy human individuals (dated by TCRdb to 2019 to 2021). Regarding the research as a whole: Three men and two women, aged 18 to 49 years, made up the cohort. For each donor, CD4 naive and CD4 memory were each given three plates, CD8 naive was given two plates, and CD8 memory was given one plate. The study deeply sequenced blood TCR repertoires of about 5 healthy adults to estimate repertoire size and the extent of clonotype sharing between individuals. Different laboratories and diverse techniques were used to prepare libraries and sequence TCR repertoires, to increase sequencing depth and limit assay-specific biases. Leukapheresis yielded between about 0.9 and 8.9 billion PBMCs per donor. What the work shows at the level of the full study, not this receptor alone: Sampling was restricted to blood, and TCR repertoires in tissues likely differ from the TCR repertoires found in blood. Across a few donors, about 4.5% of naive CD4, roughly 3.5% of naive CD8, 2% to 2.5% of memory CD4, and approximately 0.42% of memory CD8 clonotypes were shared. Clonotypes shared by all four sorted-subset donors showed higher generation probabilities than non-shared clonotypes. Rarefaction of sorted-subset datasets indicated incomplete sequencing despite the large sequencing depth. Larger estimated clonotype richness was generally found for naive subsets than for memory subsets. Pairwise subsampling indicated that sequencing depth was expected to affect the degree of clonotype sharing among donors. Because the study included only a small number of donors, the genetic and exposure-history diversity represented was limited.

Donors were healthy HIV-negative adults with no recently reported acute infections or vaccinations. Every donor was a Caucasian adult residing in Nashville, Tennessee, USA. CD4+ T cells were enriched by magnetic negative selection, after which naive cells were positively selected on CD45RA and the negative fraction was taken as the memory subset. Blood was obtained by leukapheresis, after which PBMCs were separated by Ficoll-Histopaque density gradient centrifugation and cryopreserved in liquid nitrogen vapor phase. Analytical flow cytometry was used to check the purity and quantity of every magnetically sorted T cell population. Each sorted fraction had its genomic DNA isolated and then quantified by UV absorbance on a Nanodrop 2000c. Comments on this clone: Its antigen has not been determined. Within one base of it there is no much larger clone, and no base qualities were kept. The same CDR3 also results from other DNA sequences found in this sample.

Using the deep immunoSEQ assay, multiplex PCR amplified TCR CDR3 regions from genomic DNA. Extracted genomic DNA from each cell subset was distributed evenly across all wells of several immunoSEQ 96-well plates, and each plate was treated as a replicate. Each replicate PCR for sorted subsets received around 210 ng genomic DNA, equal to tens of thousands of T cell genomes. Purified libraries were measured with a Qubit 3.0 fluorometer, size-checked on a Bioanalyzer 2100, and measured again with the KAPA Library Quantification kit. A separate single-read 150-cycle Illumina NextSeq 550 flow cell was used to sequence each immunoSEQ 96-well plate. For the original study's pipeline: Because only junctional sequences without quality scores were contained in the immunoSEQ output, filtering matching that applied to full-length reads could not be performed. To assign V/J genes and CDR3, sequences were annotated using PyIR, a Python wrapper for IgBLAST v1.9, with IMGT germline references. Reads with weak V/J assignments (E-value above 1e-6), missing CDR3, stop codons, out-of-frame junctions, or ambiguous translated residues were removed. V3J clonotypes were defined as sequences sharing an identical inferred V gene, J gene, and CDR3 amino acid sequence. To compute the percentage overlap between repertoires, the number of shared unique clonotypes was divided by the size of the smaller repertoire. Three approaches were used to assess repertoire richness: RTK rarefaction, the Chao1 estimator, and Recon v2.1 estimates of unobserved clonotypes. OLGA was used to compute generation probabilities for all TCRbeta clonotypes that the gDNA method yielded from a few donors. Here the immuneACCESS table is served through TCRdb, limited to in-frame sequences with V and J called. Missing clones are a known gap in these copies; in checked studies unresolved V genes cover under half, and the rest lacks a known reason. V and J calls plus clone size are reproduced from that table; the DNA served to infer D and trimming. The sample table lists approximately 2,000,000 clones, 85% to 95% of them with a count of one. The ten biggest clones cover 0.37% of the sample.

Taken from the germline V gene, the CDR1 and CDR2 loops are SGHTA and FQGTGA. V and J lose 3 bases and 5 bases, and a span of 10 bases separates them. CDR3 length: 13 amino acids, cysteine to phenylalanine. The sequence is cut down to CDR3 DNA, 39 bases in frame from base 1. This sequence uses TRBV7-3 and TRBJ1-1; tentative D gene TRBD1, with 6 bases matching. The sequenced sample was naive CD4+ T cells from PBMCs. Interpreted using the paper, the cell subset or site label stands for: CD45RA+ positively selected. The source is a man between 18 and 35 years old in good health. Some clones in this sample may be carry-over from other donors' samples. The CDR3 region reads CASSLLQGTEAFF. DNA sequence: TGTGCCAGCAGCTTGCTCCAGGGGACTGAAGCTTTCTTT.